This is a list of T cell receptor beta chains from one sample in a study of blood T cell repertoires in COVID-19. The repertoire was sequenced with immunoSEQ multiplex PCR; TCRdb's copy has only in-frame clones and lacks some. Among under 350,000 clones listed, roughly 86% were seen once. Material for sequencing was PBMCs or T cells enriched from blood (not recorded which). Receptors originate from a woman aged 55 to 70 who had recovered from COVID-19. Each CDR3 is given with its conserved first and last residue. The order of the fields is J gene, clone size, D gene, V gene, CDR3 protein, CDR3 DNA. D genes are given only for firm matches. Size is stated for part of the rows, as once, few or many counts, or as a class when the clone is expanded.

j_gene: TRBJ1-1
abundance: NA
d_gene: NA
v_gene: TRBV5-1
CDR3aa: CASSLTGSGTEAFF
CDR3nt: TGCGCCAGCAGCCTCACGGGGAGTGGCACTGAAGCTTTCTTT

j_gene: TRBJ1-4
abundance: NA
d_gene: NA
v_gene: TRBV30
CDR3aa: CAWSAGFPNEKLFF
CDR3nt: TGTGCCTGGAGTGCCGGTTTTCCTAATGAAAAACTGTTTTTT

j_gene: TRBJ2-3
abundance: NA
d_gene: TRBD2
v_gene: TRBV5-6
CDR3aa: CASSRPSGGTDTQYF
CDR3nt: TGTGCCAGCAGCCGACCGTCGGGGGGAACAGATACGCAGTATTTT

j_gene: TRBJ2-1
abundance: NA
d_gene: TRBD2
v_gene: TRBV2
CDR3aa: CAGTTSGRGNEQFF
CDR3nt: TGTGCCGGAACGACTAGCGGGAGGGGTAATGAGCAGTTCTTC

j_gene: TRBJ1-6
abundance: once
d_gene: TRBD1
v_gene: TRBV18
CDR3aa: CASSPGGQGYSPLHF
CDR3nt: TGTGCCAGCTCACCGGGTGGACAGGGCTATTCACCCCTCCACTTT

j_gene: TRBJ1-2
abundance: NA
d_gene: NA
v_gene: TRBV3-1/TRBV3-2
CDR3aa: CASSQDQVPDFYGYTF
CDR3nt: TGTGCCAGCAGCCAAGATCAAGTTCCAGACTTCTATGGCTACACCTTC

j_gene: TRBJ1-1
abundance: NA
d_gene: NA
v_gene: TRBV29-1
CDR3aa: CSVEDRGLVTEAFF
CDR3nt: TGCAGCGTTGAAGATCGGGGGTTAGTCACTGAAGCTTTCTTT

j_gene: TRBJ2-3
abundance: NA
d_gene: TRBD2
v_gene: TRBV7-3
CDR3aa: CASSLKGAGGPSVDTQYF
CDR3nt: TGTGCCAGCAGCTTAAAGGGGGCGGGAGGGCCGTCGGTAGATACGCAGTATTTT

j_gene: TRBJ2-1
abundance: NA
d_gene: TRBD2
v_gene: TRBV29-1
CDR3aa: CSGGASGSKDEQFF
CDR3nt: TGCAGTGGGGGGGCTAGCGGGAGTAAGGATGAGCAGTTCTTC

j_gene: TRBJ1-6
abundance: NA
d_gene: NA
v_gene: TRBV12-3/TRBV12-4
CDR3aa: CASSPTGNSPLHF
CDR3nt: TGTGCCAGCAGCCCCACCGGGAATTCACCCCTCCACTTT

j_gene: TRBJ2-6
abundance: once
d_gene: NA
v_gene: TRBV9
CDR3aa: CASSPLGGANVLTF
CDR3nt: TGTGCCAGCAGCCCCCTGGGGGGAGCCAACGTCCTGACTTTC

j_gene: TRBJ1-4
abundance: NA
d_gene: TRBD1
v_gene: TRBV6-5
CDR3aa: CASNRPTGANEKLFF
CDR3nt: TGTGCCAGCAACCGACCGACAGGGGCGAATGAAAAACTGTTTTTT

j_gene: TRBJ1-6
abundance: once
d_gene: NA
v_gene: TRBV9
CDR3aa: CASSVGTLGSPLHF
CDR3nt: TGTGCCAGCAGCGTAGGGACTCTCGGTTCACCCCTCCACTTT

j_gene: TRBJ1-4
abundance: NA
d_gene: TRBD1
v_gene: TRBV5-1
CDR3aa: CASSGGGGNEKLFF
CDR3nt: TGCGCCAGCAGCGGAGGGGGCGGGAATGAAAAACTGTTTTTT

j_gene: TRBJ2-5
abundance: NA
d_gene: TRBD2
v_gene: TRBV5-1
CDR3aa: CASSLIAGQETQYF
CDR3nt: TGCGCCAGCAGCTTGATAGCGGGCCAAGAGACCCAGTACTTC

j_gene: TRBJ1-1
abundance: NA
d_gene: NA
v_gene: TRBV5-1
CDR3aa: CASSLQASNTEAFF
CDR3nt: TGCGCCAGCAGCTTGCAGGCGTCTAACACTGAAGCTTTCTTT

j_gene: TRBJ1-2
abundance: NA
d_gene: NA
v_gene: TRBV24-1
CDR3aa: CATSPAGANYGYTF
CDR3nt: TGTGCCACCAGTCCCGCGGGGGCTAACTATGGCTACACCTTC

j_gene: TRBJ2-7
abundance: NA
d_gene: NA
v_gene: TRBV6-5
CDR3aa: CASSYTGGGEYEQYF
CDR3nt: TGTGCCAGCAGTTACACAGGAGGGGGCGAGTACGAGCAGTACTTC

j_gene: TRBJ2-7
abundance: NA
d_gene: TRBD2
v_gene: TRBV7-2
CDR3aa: CASSSVAGVYEQYF
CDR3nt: TGTGCCAGCAGCTCCGTTGCGGGGGTCTACGAGCAGTACTTC

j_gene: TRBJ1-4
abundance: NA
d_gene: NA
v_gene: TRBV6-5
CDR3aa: CASKFPSSEKLFF
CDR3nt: TGTGCCAGCAAATTCCCCTCTAGTGAAAAACTGTTTTTT